This TCR beta chain was captured by sequencing in a study of breast tumors, draining lymph nodes, adjacent tissues. TCRdb reanalysed the multiplex PCR reads using MiXCR and keeps one entry per CDR3 protein. The sample includes fewer than 200,000 distinct CDR3 sequences, about 30% of them seen just once. This clonotype has at least ten counts. Its antigen remains unknown. Breast cancer patients provided tissue from their axillary draining lymph nodes. General study findings and limits: Luminal-like breast cancer showed significantly greater tumor-nontumor repertoire similarity than basal-like breast cancer did. Most tumor T cells seemingly derive from lymph node, then expand in tumor. Data only fit, rather than demonstrated, lymph node origin of most tumor T cells. Tumors had less TCR diversity than lymph nodes, more than nontumor tissue.

Germline V gene data show CDR1 as SGHTA and CDR2 as FQGNSA. This CDR3 region has 12 residues. V was pared by 4 bases and J by 3 bases, with 7 bases between. The receptor was isolated from a female donor with breast cancer. Some clones in this sample may be carry-over from other donors' samples. The chain combines TRBV7-2 with TRBJ2-7; tentatively, D is TRBD1 (6 bases). Sample: axillary lymph node tissue. CDR3 residues: CASSSTGYEQYF. DNA of the CDR3: TGTGCCAGCAGCTCGACAGGCTACGAGCAGTACTTC.